These 21 T cell receptor beta chains came from one sample sequenced in a study of shared clonotypes between healthy human individuals. Naive CD8 cells, CD45RO-negative and positively selected for CCR7, excluded terminally differentiated effector memory CD45RA+ cells. The table came from immunoSEQ multiplex PCR; TCRdb's copy has only in-frame clones and leaves some out. The sample carries millions of clones, approximately 94% recorded once. Sample: naive CD8+ T cells sorted from blood. Receptors originate from a man between 18 and 35 years old in good health.

Details on this clone: Within the sample, other DNA sequences also encode this same CDR3. This chain uses TRBV4-2 with TRBJ2-7, with unresolved D. Germline lookup yields CDR1 LGHNA and CDR2 YNFKEQ. V shed 1 base and J shed 1 base, with 5 bases lying between them. This CDR3 is built from 13 residues. CDR3 DNA sequence: TGTGCCAGCAGCCAAGTTGGGTCCTACGAGCAGTACTTC. Its translation: CASSQVGSYEQYF.

V gene TRBV6-6 combines with J gene TRBJ2-1; possibly TRBD2 for D (7 bases). This CDR3 region has 15 residues. With 2 bases removed from V and 4 bases from J, the gap between germline ends came to 12 bases. Germline assignment: CDR1 MNHNY and CDR2 SVGAGI (reference sequence). The DNA of the CDR3 is TGTGCCAGCAGTTACAAGGGGGGGGCTTACAATGAGCAGTTCTTC. It encodes CASSYKGGAYNEQFF.

The chain carries TRBV7-9 and TRBJ2-7, with 8 bases fitting TRBD1. The CDR3 sequence is 18 residues long. Germline V CDR1 and CDR2: SEHNR, FQNEAQ (reference sequence). V was pared by 1 base and J by 3 bases, with 14 bases of the junction left unmatched. The DNA of the CDR3 is TGTGCCAGCAGCTTAGGTATAGGATGGGGACAGGTCAACTACGAGCAGTACTTC. This encodes CASSLGIGWGQVNYEQYF.

This clone has a single count. The chain combines TRBV7-9 with TRBJ1-2, with a possible D match to TRBD1 (5 bases). V gave up 2 bases and J gave up 6 bases, with 13 bases separating them. Per germline, CDR1 SEHNR and CDR2 FQNEAQ (reference sequence). This CDR3 has 14 residues. Here the CDR3 DNA reads TGTGCCAGCAGCTTATTTCCAGGGAACCATGGCTACACCTTC. This translates into CASSLFPGNHGYTF.

The chain joins TRBV4-1 to TRBJ1-5; D perhaps matches TRBD1 (5 bases). Germline V gene lookup returns CDR1 MGHRA and CDR2 YSYEKL. This CDR3 is built from 16 residues. Trimming shortened V by 1 base and J by 6 bases, and 16 bases separated the two germline ends. CDR3 nucleotides: TGCGCCAGCAGCCAAGTGGAGCAGGGTGGCGGTCAGCCCCAGCATTTT. Translated, it gives CASSQVEQGGGQPQHF.

The chain joins TRBV29-1 to TRBJ1-2; D ambiguous. This CDR3 has 14 residues. The V gene's germline CDR1 is SQVTM and CDR2 ANQGSEA. V gave up 1 base and J gave up 5 bases, with 14 bases separating them. CDR3 bases: TGCAGCGTTGAAGGCGGGCAAAGGTTGTATGGCTACACCTTC. This encodes CSVEGGQRLYGYTF. Filled out from reference TRBV29-1 and TRBJ1-2, the complete variable domain reads SAVISQKPSRDICQRGTSLTIQCQVDSQVTMMFWYRQQPGQSLTLIATANQGSEATYESGFVIDKFPISRPNLTFSTLTVSNMSPEDSSIYLCSVEGGQRLYGYTFGSGTRLTVV.

This clone was counted between two and nine times. Other DNA variants within this sample encode the same CDR3. The J gene is TRBJ1-1, the V gene TRBV11-2; D is ambiguous. This CDR3 has 13 amino acids. The V gene lost 1 base and the J gene lost 0 bases, with 3 bases spanning the gap. In germline, CDR1 is SGHAT, CDR2 FQNNGV. The CDR3 here is CASSLGLNTEAFF. For the CDR3, the DNA is TGTGCCAGCAGCTTAGGGTTGAACACTGAAGCTTTCTTT.

The V and J genes are TRBV10-3 and TRBJ2-7; 9 bases match TRBD1. The CDR3 runs to 14 residues. CDR1 and CDR2 (germline): ENHRY, SYGVKD. J was trimmed by 0 bases and V by 4 bases; bases with no gene match: 1. Written as DNA, the CDR3 is TGTGCCATCAGTGCGGACAGGGGCTCCTACGAGCAGTACTTC. This encodes CAISADRGSYEQYF.

This rearrangement joins TRBV5-1 to TRBJ2-7; the match to TRBD2 covers 7 bases. The length of the CDR3 is 14 residues. CDR1 is SGHRS, CDR2 YFSETQ, per germline. V shed 3 bases, J shed 2 bases, and the junction held 5 bases outside the gene matches. CDR3 sequence reads: CASSSGEGPYEQYF. CDR3 DNA: TGCGCCAGCAGCTCGGGGGAGGGACCCTACGAGCAGTACTTC.

Worth noting for this clone: The same CDR3 also results from other DNA sequences found in this sample. The gene calls are TRBV11-2 and TRBJ2-7; TRBD1 agrees at 9 bases. The CDR3 has 15 amino acids. V dropped 4 bases and J dropped 3; count of bases not matched to a gene: 7. Per the germline V gene, CDR1 is SGHAT and CDR2 is FQNNGV. Here the CDR3 reads CASSSPGTGNYEQYF. DNA for the CDR3: TGTGCCAGCAGCTCCCCCGGGACAGGGAACTACGAGCAGTACTTC.

The V and J genes are TRBV18 and TRBJ2-3, with D perhaps matching TRBD1 (7 bases). Germline loops: CDR1 KGHSH, CDR2 LQKENI. The CDR3 consists of 19 residues. The ends were cut back, 0 bases at V and 3 bases at J, with 22 bases in the middle. CDR3 residues: CASSPPQGLPGGSTDTQYF. In DNA, the CDR3 is TGTGCCAGCTCACCACCACAGGGGCTACCAGGGGGGAGTACAGATACGCAGTATTTT.

The rearrangement links TRBV6-5 to TRBJ2-2; D is perhaps TRBD2 (5 bases). Germline V gene lookup returns CDR1 MNHEY and CDR2 SVGAGI. The ends were cut back, 6 bases at V and 2 bases at J, with 7 bases in the middle. This CDR3 contains 13 residues. The CDR3 coding sequence is TGTGCCAGCAGCTGGACTAACACCGGGGAGCTGTTTTTT. Translating gives CASSWTNTGELFF.

This chain connects TRBV5-6 to TRBJ2-7; a possible D gene is TRBD1 (6 bases). The V gene's germline CDR1 is SGHDT and CDR2 YYEEEE. The CDR3 is 13 residues long. V was clipped by 3 bases and J by 1 base, with 8 bases between them. In DNA form, the CDR3 reads TGTGCCAGCAGCTACAGGGAATCCTACGAGCAGTACTTC. Translating gives CASSYRESYEQYF. Together with reference TRBV5-6 and TRBJ2-7, the CDR3 gives the full variable domain: DAGVTQSPTHLIKTRGQQVTLRCSPKSGHDTVSWYQQALGQGPQFIFQYYEEEERQRGNFPDRFSGHQFPNYSSELNVNALLLGDSALYLCASSYRESYEQYFGPGTRLTVT.

V gene TRBV6-6 combines with J gene TRBJ2-7; D is perhaps TRBD2 (5 bases). Germline V lookup: CDR1 MNHNY, CDR2 SVGAGI (reference sequence). The germline V and J ends were trimmed by 2 bases and 6 bases, with 11 bases remaining between them. This CDR3 has 13 residues. The DNA for the CDR3 is TGTGCCAGCAGTTACGGCCGGGGAACCGAGCAGTACTTC. This encodes CASSYGRGTEQYF.

V and J are TRBV5-6 and TRBJ1-2; 10 bases agree with TRBD1. Trimming cost V 1 base and J 4 bases; bases outside gene matches: 7. CDR3 length: 16 residues. Per the germline V gene, CDR1 is SGHDT and CDR2 is YYEEEE. The CDR3 sequence is CASSLRRDRGGYGYTF. CDR3 DNA sequence: TGTGCCAGCAGCTTGCGACGGGACAGGGGAGGCTATGGCTACACCTTC.

The chain joins TRBV28 to TRBJ1-4; D is possibly TRBD1 (5 bases). Germline CDR1 and CDR2: MDHEN and SYDVKM. The V gene lost 7 bases and the J gene lost 8 bases, with 23 bases spanning the gap. There are 16 residues in the CDR3. The chain's CDR3 is CASTTLAGEGQEKLFF. The DNA for the CDR3 is TGTGCCAGCACAACCCTCGCGGGGGAGGGCCAGGAAAAACTGTTTTTT.

V is TRBV19 and J is TRBJ1-5, with D perhaps matching TRBD1 (6 bases). CDR1 and CDR2 from the germline V gene are LNHDA and SQIVND (reference sequence). V lost 3 bases to trimming and J lost 1 base, with 22 bases between them. The CDR3 has 19 amino acids. The CDR3 here is CASSIPPGVGVRSNQPQHF. CDR3 bases: TGTGCCAGTAGTATCCCGCCAGGGGTCGGTGTAAGAAGCAATCAGCCCCAGCATTTT.

The CDR3 is CASSLSIDSSYNEQFF. CDR3 bases: TGTGCCAGCAGTTTATCGATTGACAGCTCCTACAATGAGCAGTTCTTC. The chain joins TRBV27 to TRBJ2-1; perhaps TRBD1 as D (5 bases). Between the trimmed V and J ends, which lost 0 bases and 0 bases, there was a span of 9 bases. This CDR3 has 16 residues. Germline V gene lookup returns CDR1 MNHEY and CDR2 SMNVEV (reference sequence).

This chain links TRBV4-1 with TRBJ2-5; the D gene is possibly TRBD1 (5 bases). Gene TRBJ2-7 matches the end of the DNA better, so the J call may be wrong. This CDR3 is built from 13 residues. The germline V gene has CDR1 MGHRA and CDR2 YSYEKL. Here the CDR3 DNA reads TGCGCCAGCAGCTTCGACAGTTCCTACGAGCAGTACTTC. Translated, it gives CASSFDSSYEQYF.

The gene calls are TRBV12-5 and TRBJ2-7; 16 nucleotides line up with TRBD2. V dropped 3 bases and J dropped 4; count of bases not matched to a gene: 3. CDR1 and CDR2 from the germline V gene are LGHNT and FRNRAP. The CDR3 totals 16 residues. CDR3 residues: CASGLSGLAGGYEQYF. In DNA, the CDR3 is TGTGCTAGTGGTTTATCGGGACTAGCGGGAGGGTACGAGCAGTACTTC.

The chain couples TRBV11-2 to TRBJ2-7; D is unresolved. The CDR3 is 14 residues long. Germline CDR1 SGHAT, CDR2 FQNNGV. With 5 bases removed from V and 2 bases from J, the gap between germline ends came to 13 bases. The CDR3 protein is CASSAGGYAYEQYF. In DNA form, the CDR3 reads TGTGCCAGCAGCGCCGGTGGGTATGCCTACGAGCAGTACTTC.